This T cell receptor beta chain was sequenced during a study of blood T cell repertoires in COVID-19. Looking at the study overall: Specimens from acute and convalescent COVID-19 originated in the United States, Italy and Spain. Nucleic acid was either cDNA or gDNA, and it came from T cells, B-cell-depleted T cells, or PBMCs.

The authors' processing: Counts of nucleated cells, estimated from reference gene primer amplification, were obtained. Profiling relied on immunoSEQ multiplex PCR, and the TCRdb table lists in-frame clones only, not all of them. V and J calls and clone size are as listed in that table; D and trimming were resolved from the DNA. This sample has about 120,000 clones, with approximately 84% found just once. CDR3 length equals 14 residues. CDR1 and CDR2 from the germline V gene are LGHDT and YNNKEL (reference sequence). V was shortened by 1 base and J by 4 bases, with 10 bases between the two germline ends.

This TCR was recovered from a man in his 70s with active or convalescent COVID-19. Input material: peripheral blood. V is TRBV3-1 (or the pseudogene TRBV3-2) and J is TRBJ1-1; maybe TRBD1 (6 bases). The CDR3 nucleotides are TGTGCCAGCAGCCAAGTACAGGGATCCACTGAAGCTTTCTTT. Amino acid sequence: CASSQVQGSTEAFF.